Listed below are T cell receptor beta chains from one sample, sequenced in a study of blood T cell repertoires in COVID-19. Only in-frame clones appear in the TCRdb table, and some are missing; sequencing was by immunoSEQ multiplex PCR. This repertoire shows 150,000 to 200,000 clones, under 80% found once; its top ten account for 3%. Sequencing used peripheral blood. Source of these receptors: a woman older than 75 with acute or convalescent COVID-19. CDR3s include the opening cysteine and the closing phenylalanine or tryptophan. A D gene is named only where the DNA matches it firmly. Only part of the rows carry a size: once, few, many, or a class if the clone is expanded.

j_gene	d_gene	abundance	v_gene	CDR3aa	CDR3nt
TRBJ2-1	TRBD1	.	TRBV11-3	CASSSGTGGVLDEQFF	TGTGCCAGCAGCTCCGGGACAGGGGGAGTATTGGATGAGCAGTTCTTC
TRBJ2-6	TRBD1	.	TRBV7-8	CATKTGAFSGANVLTF	TGTGCCACCAAGACAGGGGCCTTCTCTGGGGCCAACGTCCTGACTTTC
TRBJ1-2	.	few	TRBV28	CASSSWLCTF	TGTGCCAGCAGTTCCTGGCTCTGCACCTTC
TRBJ2-1	TRBD2	.	TRBV7-2	CASNSGTSRRNEQFF	TGTGCCAGCAACAGTGGGACTAGCCGGAGAAATGAGCAGTTCTTC
TRBJ2-6	TRBD1	.	TRBV7-8	CASSWGQNSGANVLTF	TGTGCCAGCAGCTGGGGACAGAACTCTGGGGCCAACGTCCTGACTTTC
TRBJ2-7	.	.	TRBV3-1/TRBV3-2	CASSYSGDSYEQYF	TGTGCCAGCAGCTACTCCGGGGACTCCTACGAGCAGTACTTC
TRBJ1-1	TRBD1	many	TRBV15	CATSGDPEGGPEAFF	TGTGCCACCAGCGGAGATCCGGAAGGGGGCCCTGAAGCTTTCTTT
TRBJ2-1	.	.	TRBV19	CASSIVGRDSYNEQFF	TGTGCCAGTAGTATAGTGGGGCGGGACTCCTACAATGAGCAGTTCTTC
TRBJ2-1	TRBD1	.	TRBV27	CASSLLLGQVNEQFF	TGTGCCAGCAGTTTACTGCTGGGACAGGTCAATGAGCAGTTCTTC
TRBJ1-6	TRBD1	.	TRBV9	CASSEDRDRDSPLHF	TGTGCCAGCAGCGAAGACCGGGACAGGGACTCACCCCTCCACTTT
TRBJ2-7	TRBD1	.	TRBV2	CASRLDRGGLCF	TGTGCCAGCAGATTAGACAGGGGTGGTCTCTGCTTC
TRBJ1-1	.	.	TRBV7-2	CASSLAAATNTEAFF	TGTGCCAGCAGCTTAGCGGCGGCGACGAACACTGAAGCTTTCTTT
TRBJ2-3	TRBD2	.	TRBV6-2/TRBV6-3	CASSYDRGRNTDTQYF	TGTGCCAGCAGTTACGATCGCGGGAGGAACACAGATACGCAGTATTTT
TRBJ2-5	.	.	TRBV28	CASSLWGRQETQYF	TGTGCCAGCAGTTTATGGGGGAGGCAAGAGACCCAGTACTTC
TRBJ2-7	TRBD2	few	TRBV5-6	CASSFLTSGRVSEQYF	TGTGCCAGCAGCTTTCTTACTAGCGGGAGGGTTAGCGAGCAGTACTTC
TRBJ2-6	.	.	TRBV6-5	CASQTGTGANVLTF	TGTGCCAGCCAGACAGGTACTGGGGCCAACGTCCTGACTTTC
TRBJ2-7	TRBD1	.	TRBV3-1/TRBV3-2	CASSQHDPRTGVPPYF	TGTGCCAGCAGCCAACACGACCCGAGGACAGGGGTGCCTCCGTACTTC
TRBJ2-7	TRBD2	.	TRBV30	CAWRGTSMTYEQYF	TGTGCCTGGAGAGGGACTAGCATGACCTACGAGCAGTACTTC